Below are 5 T cell receptor beta chains sequenced from a single sample in a study of OX40 agonist ivuxolimab in advanced cancers. The method was the immunoSEQ multiplex PCR assay. Drawn from immuneACCESS, this table holds only the in-frame rearrangements with V and J called that TCRdb kept. Clones are partly lost; checked studies trace under half to an unresolved V gene and leave the rest unexplained. The sample contains about 84,000 clones, 84% of them found a single time. The top ten clones comprise approximately 2.6% of the sample. The sample consisted of CD4+ or CD8+ T cells sorted from blood, taken in a trial of the OX40 agonist ivuxolimab. All receptors derive from an adult with an advanced solid tumor such as melanoma, head and neck, liver or kidney cancer.

This chain links TRBV7-2 with TRBJ2-2, with 10 bases that match TRBD1. The V gene end was trimmed by 7 bases and the J gene end by 5 bases; junction bases not matched to a gene: 4. The CDR3 runs 14 residues. Germline CDR1 SGHTA, CDR2 FQGNSA. In nucleotides, the CDR3 is TGTGCCAGCATGACAGGGGGCCTTACCGGGGAGCTGTTTTTT. Translating gives CASMTGGLTGELFF.

The count of this clone is one. This chain joins TRBV9 and TRBJ2-2; possibly TRBD2 for D (6 bases). Deletions cut 3 bases from V and 4 bases from J, with 13 bases between. Germline V gives CDR1 SGDLS, CDR2 YYNGEE. This CDR3 spans 15 amino acids. The CDR3 DNA follows: TGTGCCAGCAGCGGGACCCACGGGGGCACCGGGGAGCTGTTTTTT. Encoded protein: CASSGTHGGTGELFF.

The rearrangement uses TRBV7-7 and TRBJ1-3; 11 positions agree with TRBD1. Germline lookup yields CDR1 SSHAT and CDR2 FNYEAQ (reference sequence). The CDR3 sequence is 15 residues long. The J segment lost 2 bases and the V segment lost 5 bases, leaving 2 bases of the junction unmatched. The CDR3 protein is CASSAGQGAGNTIYF. DNA for the CDR3: TGTGCCAGCAGCGCGGGACAGGGGGCTGGAAACACCATATATTTT.

This clone was seen more than once but under ten times. V and J are TRBV29-1 and TRBJ1-1; unclear D gene. The CDR3 totals 10 residues. Trimming removed 5 bases from V and 9 bases from J, with 10 bases in between. Germline V gene data show CDR1 as SQVTM and CDR2 as ANQGSEA. The CDR3 DNA reads as TGCAGCGTTTCCGGGCCCCAAGCTTTCTTT. Amino acid sequence: CSVSGPQAFF.

This chain joins TRBV7-8 and TRBJ1-6; D may be TRBD1 (5 bases). Germline loops: CDR1 SGHVS, CDR2 FQNEAQ. CDR3 size: 14 residues. V gave up 3 bases and J gave up 7 bases, with 10 bases separating them. CDR3 coding DNA: TGTGCCAGCAGCTTTGGGGCCCAAAATTCACCCCTCCACTTT. Its protein is CASSFGAQNSPLHF.